These 17 T cell receptor beta chains were all obtained from the same sample, sequenced in a study of identical twins. TCRdb processed the 5' RACE reads anew with MiXCR; each CDR3 protein has one entry. The sample consists of about 250,000 distinct CDR3 sequences, over 12% of them appearing once. What was sequenced was memory (CD45RO+) T cells sorted from blood. Source of these receptors: a woman between 18 and 29 years old in good health.

The V gene is TRBV6-5, the J gene TRBJ2-1; 10 bases are shared with TRBD1. Trimming at V came to 4 bases and at J to 7 bases, leaving 10 bases not matched to a gene. The CDR3 is made up of 16 amino acids. Germline values: CDR1 MNHEY, CDR2 SVGAGI. The CDR3 nucleotides are TGTGCCAGCAGTTGGACCGGGACAGGGGAAGGAAATGAGCAGTTCTTC. Translated: CASSWTGTGEGNEQFF.

The chain carries TRBV7-2 and TRBJ1-1; D is unresolved. This CDR3 has 13 amino acids. Trimming pared 5 bases from V and 3 bases from J, leaving 10 bases between. The germline V gene encodes CDR1 SGHTA and CDR2 FQGNSA. CDR3 protein: CASSPRRDTEAFF. CDR3 bases: TGTGCCAGCAGCCCTAGGCGCGACACTGAAGCTTTCTTT.

V and J are TRBV12-3 or TRBV12-4 and TRBJ1-2; D unresolved. V lost 3 bases to trimming and J lost 3 bases, with 5 bases between them. This CDR3 is 12 amino acids long. The CDR3 loop is CASSFADYGYTF. CDR3 nucleotide sequence: TGTGCCAGCAGTTTCGCCGACTATGGCTACACCTTC.

This rearrangement joins TRBV27 to TRBJ1-4; no definite D call. Germline V gene data show CDR1 as MNHEY and CDR2 as SMNVEV (reference sequence). The CDR3 spans 14 residues. Trimming pared 3 bases from V and 7 bases from J, leaving 12 bases between. CDR3: CASSFRGLGEKLFF. CDR3 coding DNA: TGTGCCAGCAGTTTCAGAGGGCTAGGTGAAAAACTGTTTTTT.

This clonotype was recorded many times. The rearrangement joins TRBV7-9 to TRBJ1-1; 9 positions agree with TRBD1. In germline, CDR1 is SEHNR, CDR2 FQNEAQ (reference sequence). The junction had 7 bases not matched to a gene; V was cut back by 5 bases and J by 6 bases. This CDR3 spans 14 amino acids. DNA of the CDR3: TGTGCCAGCAGCCGAGGACAGGGGTTGCCTGAAGCTTTCTTT. It specifies CASSRGQGLPEAFF.

This clonotype came up many times. The chain has TRBV5-1 and TRBJ2-2; D gene unclear. CDR3 length equals 11 residues. The V and J ends lost 1 base and 7 bases respectively, with 2 bases between them. The germline CDR1 and CDR2 sequences are SGHRS and YFSETQ. CDR3 sequence reads: CASSLIGELFF. CDR3 sequence (DNA): TGCGCCAGCAGCTTGATCGGGGAGCTGTTTTTT.

This clonotype was counted at least ten times. This chain joins TRBV10-3 and TRBJ2-3, with unresolved D. This CDR3 contains 12 residues. The V gene lost 3 bases and the J gene lost 2 bases, with 3 bases spanning the gap. Germline V gene data show CDR1 as ENHRY and CDR2 as SYGVKD. CDR3 sequence reads: CAISDNTDTQYF. In DNA, the CDR3 is TGTGCCATCAGTGATAACACAGATACGCAGTATTTT.

This clonotype turned up a few times. The J gene is TRBJ2-5, the V gene TRBV21-1; the table's TRBD1 call for D was not verified on the DNA. TRBV21-1 corresponds to a pseudogene. This CDR3 comprises 14 residues. CDR3 DNA sequence: TGTGCCAGCAGCATCCCCGACAGGCAAGAGACCCAGTACTTC. Its protein product is CASSIPDRQETQYF.

The V call is TRBV4-1, the J call TRBJ2-7; maybe TRBD2 (6 bases). CDR3 length: 15 residues. With 0 bases removed from V and 3 bases from J, the gap between germline ends came to 12 bases. Per germline, CDR1 MGHRA and CDR2 YSYEKL. The CDR3 sequence is CASSQDSGQNYEQYF. The CDR3 nucleotides are TGCGCCAGCAGCCAAGATAGCGGCCAAAACTACGAGCAGTACTTC.

The chain recombines TRBV20-1 with TRBJ1-4; D perhaps matches TRBD1 (6 bases). V gave up 5 bases and J gave up 8 bases, with 15 bases separating them. This CDR3 comprises 13 residues. The germline V gene encodes CDR1 DFQATT and CDR2 SNEGSKA (reference sequence). CDR3 amino acids: CSALDSGREKLFF. DNA for the CDR3: TGCAGTGCTTTGGACAGTGGGAGAGAAAAACTGTTTTTT.

This clonotype was detected a few times. The rearrangement joins TRBV20-1 to TRBJ2-3; 7 bases align to TRBD1. Germline V gene sequence: CDR1 DFQATT, CDR2 SNEGSKA (reference sequence). V dropped 1 base and J dropped 0; count of bases not matched to a gene: 7. This CDR3 contains 16 residues. In DNA form, the CDR3 reads TGCAGTGCTAGAGCATTGTCGACAGGGAGCACAGATACGCAGTATTTT. It translates to CSARALSTGSTDTQYF.

This clonotype was seen only a few times. CDR3 region: CASSDLPGRGLYTQYF. CDR3 DNA: TGTGCCAGCAGTGATCTCCCGGGACGGGGTTTATATACGCAGTATTTT. V and J are TRBV28 and TRBJ2-3; D possibly matches TRBD1 or TRBD2 (5 bases each). The CDR3 runs to 16 residues. Looked up from germline, CDR1 is MDHEN and CDR2 is SYDVKM. With 5 bases removed from V and 7 bases from J, the gap between germline ends came to 22 bases. The full variable domain, its missing parts supplied by reference TRBV28 and TRBJ2-3, is DVKVTQSSRYLVKRTGEKVFLECVQDMDHENMFWYRQDPGLGLRLIYFSYDVKMKEKGDIPEGYSVSREKKERFSLILESASTNQTSMYLCASSDLPGRGLYTQYFGPGTRLTVL.

The CDR3 bases are TGTGCCAGCAGTGGGGACTTGAGAGATACGCAGTATTTT. It codes for CASSGDLRDTQYF. V gene TRBV2 combines with J gene TRBJ2-3, with a tentative D call TRBD2 (6 bases). The germline V and J ends were trimmed by 4 bases and 5 bases, with 10 bases remaining between them. The length of the CDR3 is 13 residues. Per germline, CDR1 SNHLY and CDR2 FYNNEI.

The chain links TRBV15 to TRBJ2-7; TRBD1 is a possible D gene (5 bases). Trimming cost V 0 bases and J 5 bases, with 14 bases left between them. This CDR3 is 15 amino acids long. CDR1 is LNHNV and CDR2 is YYDKDF in the germline V gene (reference sequence). In nucleotides, the CDR3 is TGTGCCACCAGCAGAGATCCGGCGTCAGGGAACGAGCAGTACTTC. Encoded protein: CATSRDPASGNEQYF. Full variable domain (outside the CDR3, taken from reference TRBV15 and TRBJ2-7): DAMVIQNPRYQVTQFGKPVTLSCSQTLNHNVMYWYQQKSSQAPKLLFHYYDKDFNNEADTPDNFQSRRPNTSFCFLDIRSPGLGDTAMYLCATSRDPASGNEQYFGPGTRLTVT.

This clonotype has more than one count but fewer than ten. CDR3 sequence: CASSETGTGLLEQYF. The DNA for the CDR3 is TGTGCCAGCAGCGAGACCGGGACAGGGCTTCTCGAGCAGTACTTC. The chain carries TRBV7-6 and TRBJ2-7; 9 nucleotides agree with TRBD1. V lost 5 bases, J lost 6 bases, and 11 bases stayed unmatched. The CDR3 sequence is 15 residues long. Germline-derived CDR1 and CDR2 are SGHVS and FNYEAQ.

This clonotype was detected ten times or more. The V call is TRBV9, the J call TRBJ2-7, with D unclear. This CDR3 is 15 amino acids long. V dropped 0 bases and J dropped 0 bases, with 10 bases sitting between them. Germline assignment: CDR1 SGDLS and CDR2 YYNGEE. DNA for the CDR3: TGTGCCAGCAGCGTAGGCCGTAATCCCTCCTACGAGCAGTACTTC. Translation gives CASSVGRNPSYEQYF.

This chain uses TRBV19 with TRBJ2-5; 14 bases map to TRBD2. Germline values: CDR1 LNHDA, CDR2 SQIVND (reference sequence). With V trimmed by 4 bases and J by 4 bases, 11 bases remained unmatched. CDR3 size: 18 residues. CDR3 sequence (DNA): TGTGCCAGTAGTACGGCTAATCCGGGACTAGCGGGGGCAGAGACCCAGTACTTC. This encodes CASSTANPGLAGAETQYF.